This T cell receptor beta chain was identified during a study of cytomegalovirus exposure and HLA in healthy donors. The donors gave bone marrow, and they were healthy. V dropped 5 bases and J dropped 4; count of bases not matched to a gene: 10. CDR3 length: 15 amino acids. Per germline, CDR1 LNHDA and CDR2 SQIVND (reference sequence). The study ran its PCR with 60 Vbeta and 13 Jbeta primers. Some clones are missing from TCRdb's copy, which holds only in-frame ones; the method was immunoSEQ multiplex PCR. The sample lists about 180,000 clones; 77% were seen once. The V gene is TRBV19, the J gene TRBJ1-1; TRBD1 matches 7 bases. Input material: PBMCs. This TCR came from a man aged 18-30 years in good health and CMV-seronegative. CDR3: CASSAPGQVGTEAFF. As DNA, the CDR3 is TGTGCCAGTAGTGCCCCCGGACAGGTGGGCACTGAAGCTTTCTTT.